This T cell receptor (beta chain) comes out of a study of blood T cells in healthy people across ages. With V trimmed by 6 bases and J by 5 bases, 9 bases remained unmatched. The CDR3 is 15 residues long. Germline CDR1 MNHEY, CDR2 SVGEGT. Study observations and caveats: Observed TCR beta diversity per million T cells went down as age went up. This fall followed a roughly linear course with age. Nothing was known about donor CMV status, and this possibly confounded expanded clonotype changes.

With respect to this clonotype: Its antigen is unknown.

Every donor contributed ten milliliters of peripheral blood by blood draw. A sample-barcoded 5' primer and a J-beta primer mix were used in a second PCR of about 7 to 12 cycles. TCRdb recomputed calls from the 5' RACE reads with MiXCR, one row per CDR3 protein. The sample includes more than 1,400,000 distinct CDR3 sequences, approximately 38% of them seen just once. The source of this sequence is a woman younger than 35 in good health. The rearrangement uses TRBV6-2 or TRBV6-3 and TRBJ2-1; 8 positions match TRBD2. The sequenced material came from blood. DNA of the CDR3: TGTGCCAGCAGGTTAGCGGGGAATTCAAACAATGAGCAGTTCTTC. This codes for CASRLAGNSNNEQFF.